This T cell receptor (beta chain) emerged from a study of T cells in Graves' hyperthyroidism and ophthalmopathy. Study outcomes and limitations: Model-based prediction identified ophthalmopathy a median roughly six months prior to its onset.

This clonotype came up many times. Its antigen is not identified. Patients having uncontrolled infection, another autoimmune disease, pregnancy or lactation were not included. Together with thyroid ultrasound, orbital computed tomography, serum thyroxine and TRAb, clinical symptoms were used for diagnoses. The CDR3 covers 14 residues. Germline CDR1 and CDR2: SEHNR and FQNEAQ (reference sequence). Trimming took 4 bases from V and 5 from J; bases not matched to a gene: 8. Amplification yielded TCR beta CDR3 regions, with RNA transcripts as the source. TCR CDR3 regions were first amplified by RT-PCR with HTBI primers. TCRdb recomputed calls from the multiplex PCR reads with MiXCR, one row per CDR3 protein. The sample has 540,000 or so distinct CDR3 sequences, 40% to 55% seen once.

This chain links TRBV7-9 with TRBJ2-7, with 7 bases fitting TRBD2. The origin of this receptor is an adult woman with Graves' disease, either hyperthyroidism or ophthalmopathy (not recorded which). Sequenced material: peripheral blood or thyroid tissue (not recorded which). CDR3 nucleotides: TGTGCCAGCAGCTCTTCGACTAGCTTCGACGAGCAGTACTTC. Its protein is CASSSSTSFDEQYF.